This is a list of T cell receptor beta chains from one sample in a study of T cells after yellow fever vaccination. Each CDR3 protein is one row after TCRdb ran MiXCR on the 5' RACE reads. The sample includes about 22,000 distinct CDR3 sequences, roughly 5.6% of them seen just once. The sequencing here drew on PBMCs, either bulk or a sorted T-cell subset (CD4+, CD8+, memory, or dextramer-sorted; not recorded which), taken around 45 days after the first yellow fever vaccination. The origin of the receptors is a man aged 18 to 35 who received the YFV17D yellow fever vaccine. The CDR3 runs from the conserved cysteine through the conserved F or W. D genes are given only for firm matches. Rows may omit the clone size; those that give it use once, few, many or a size class.

V gene,D gene,J gene,clone size,CDR3 DNA,CDR3 protein
TRBV10-2,-,TRBJ2-2,many,TGCGCCAGCATCAGAAGGGAGGGGGGGAACACCGGGGAGCTGTTTTTT,CASIRREGGNTGELFF
TRBV7-2,-,TRBJ2-3,many,TGTGCCAGCAGCTTCGGCCCAGGGGGGGCCGCAGATACGCAGTATTTT,CASSFGPGGAADTQYF
TRBV4-1,-,TRBJ1-2,many,TGCGCCAGCAGCCAAGACCCGGGACTCAACTATGGCTACACCTTC,CASSQDPGLNYGYTF
TRBV20-1,-,TRBJ1-2,medium-sized,TGCAGTGCTAGACAGGTGGGCTCCTCTGGCTACACCTTC,CSARQVGSSGYTF
TRBV12-3/TRBV12-4,TRBD1,TRBJ1-5,many,TGTGCCAGCAGCCGGGACAGGGGATACAATCAGCCCCAGCATTTT,CASSRDRGYNQPQHF
TRBV6-2/TRBV6-3,-,TRBJ1-2,-,TGTGCCAGCACCACGGCGGGTTCTGGCTACACCTTC,CASTTAGSGYTF
TRBV11-2,-,TRBJ1-1,many,TGTGCCAGCGGAGGGCTTCGGGGAAAAGCTGAAGCTTTCTTT,CASGGLRGKAEAFF
TRBV3-1,-,TRBJ2-3,many,TGTGCCAGCAGCCTAACTAGCAGTGGAGATACGCAGTATTTT,CASSLTSSGDTQYF
TRBV6-1,-,TRBJ1-3,many,TGTGCCAGCAGGCAATCCCTAACAGTCTCTGGAAACACCATATATTTT,CASRQSLTVSGNTIYF
TRBV29-1,-,TRBJ2-5,-,TGCAGCGTTGAACGGGGCCTCCAAGAGACCCAGTACTTC,CSVERGLQETQYF
TRBV9,-,TRBJ2-1,many,TGTGCCAGCAGCGAGGGCATCTCCTACAATGAGCAGTTCTTC,CASSEGISYNEQFF
TRBV12-3/TRBV12-4,TRBD1,TRBJ1-1,many,TGTGCCAGCAGTTTGGGACAGGACACTGAAGCTTTCTTT,CASSLGQDTEAFF
TRBV10-3,-,TRBJ2-7,many,TGTGCCATCAGTGAGAACAGCCGCTCCTACGAGCAGTACTTC,CAISENSRSYEQYF
TRBV3-1,TRBD2,TRBJ2-1,many,TGTGCCAGCAGCCAAGATATCAGGGAGACTAGCGAGTTCTACAATGAGCAGTTCTTC,CASSQDIRETSEFYNEQFF
TRBV15,-,TRBJ2-3,many,TGTGCCACCAGCAGAGATAATGCAGTCGAAGATACGCAGTATTTT,CATSRDNAVEDTQYF
TRBV7-3,TRBD2,TRBJ2-2,many,TGTGCCAGCAGCTTCACTAGCGGGGGGGCCGCCGGGGAGCTGTTTTTT,CASSFTSGGAAGELFF
TRBV6-5,TRBD1,TRBJ2-5,many,TGTGCCAGCAGTTTCGGACAGGAAGAAGAGACCCAGTACTTC,CASSFGQEEETQYF
TRBV24-1,-,TRBJ2-1,many,TGTGCCACCAGTGATTTGCACGGGGTTAGGGATGAGCAGTTCTTC,CATSDLHGVRDEQFF
TRBV13,TRBD1,TRBJ1-3,many,TGTGCCAGCAGCCGGACAGGGACTGGAAACACCATATATTTT,CASSRTGTGNTIYF
TRBV7-2,TRBD1,TRBJ2-1,many,TGTGCCAGCAGCTTATCCGGGACAGGGGCCTACAATGAGCAGTTCTTC,CASSLSGTGAYNEQFF
TRBV6-4,TRBD2,TRBJ2-3,many,TGTGCCAGCAGTGACTCGAGCGGGGGCACAGATACGCAGTATTTT,CASSDSSGGTDTQYF
TRBV12-3/TRBV12-4,-,TRBJ1-3,many,TGTGCCAGCAGTTTAGTGGACAGCTCTGGAAACACCATATATTTT,CASSLVDSSGNTIYF
TRBV7-6,-,TRBJ2-4,many,TGTGCCAGCAGCCCCCGAGTCCACGGACAGCCCCTAGCCAAAAACATTCAGTACTTC,CASSPRVHGQPLAKNIQYF
TRBV19,-,TRBJ1-1,many,TGTGCCAGTAGTATCCCCGGAACTGAAGCTTTCTTT,CASSIPGTEAFF
TRBV29-1,TRBD1,TRBJ1-2,many,TGCAGCACGGACAGGATCGACTATGGCTACACCTTC,CSTDRIDYGYTF
TRBV20-1,TRBD2,TRBJ2-2,many,TGCAGTGCCCAAAGCGGGGGCGGATCAACCGGGGAGCTGTTTTTT,CSAQSGGGSTGELFF
TRBV4-1,-,TRBJ2-1,many,TGCGCCAGCAGCCAAGTGGTAGGGGGGAAAGGGAGTGAGCAGTTCTTC,CASSQVVGGKGSEQFF
TRBV7-8,-,TRBJ1-6,many,TGTGCCAGCGGGTCAGGGATCTGGAATTCACCCCTCCACTTT,CASGSGIWNSPLHF
TRBV29-1,-,TRBJ2-2,many,TGCAGCGTTGAAGATGGAGGGAACACCGGGGAGCTGTTTTTT,CSVEDGGNTGELFF
TRBV12-3/TRBV12-4,-,TRBJ2-2,many,TGTGCCAGCAGTTTAGTTTCTGGGAACACCGGGGAGCTGTTTTTT,CASSLVSGNTGELFF
TRBV6-6,TRBD2,TRBJ2-1,many,TGTGCCAGCACCCTAGCGGGGGGTAATGAGCAGTTCTTC,CASTLAGGNEQFF
TRBV7-2,-,TRBJ1-5,few,TGTGCCAGCAGCTTATCTCCCCGGCGACCCCAGCATTTT,CASSLSPRRPQHF
TRBV20-1,-,TRBJ1-2,many,TGCAGTGCTAGAGGGGGGGCGGGCTACACCTTC,CSARGGAGYTF
TRBV6-5,TRBD2,TRBJ2-1,medium-sized,TGTGCCAGCAGTTACTCGAGTTGGCGGGGGGTCTACAATGAGCAGTTCTTC,CASSYSSWRGVYNEQFF
TRBV7-3,-,TRBJ2-3,many,TGTGCCAGCAGCCCCCACCCGGGACTGCAAGCAGATACGCAGTATTTT,CASSPHPGLQADTQYF
TRBV7-8,-,TRBJ2-1,many,TGTGCCAGCAGCTTAAATGGGGCCAATGAGCAGTTCTTC,CASSLNGANEQFF
TRBV20-1,-,TRBJ2-5,many,TGCAGTGCTATGGCGCGTGAAGAGACCCAGTACTTC,CSAMAREETQYF
TRBV5-1,-,TRBJ2-3,many,TGCGCCAGCAGCTTGAGAGGAGGAAGGACAGATACGCAGTATTTT,CASSLRGGRTDTQYF
TRBV5-1,-,TRBJ1-6,many,TGCGCCAGCAGCGAAGGACTATCTTATAATTCACCCCTCCACTTT,CASSEGLSYNSPLHF
TRBV11-2,TRBD1,TRBJ1-5,many,TGTGCCAGCAGCCCACGTCCCGGGACAGGGGTTGGTAGCAATCAGCCCCAGCATTTT,CASSPRPGTGVGSNQPQHF
TRBV11-2,-,TRBJ2-7,many,TGTGCCAGCAGCTTCCCGGGGGCGAGGGAGCAGTACTTC,CASSFPGAREQYF
TRBV19,-,TRBJ2-1,-,TGTGCCAGTAGTATTAGGTGGGGTAGCGAGAGCTCCTACAATGAGCAGTTCTTC,CASSIRWGSESSYNEQFF
TRBV12-3/TRBV12-4,TRBD2,TRBJ2-3,many,TGTGCCGTTGCGGCGGGGGCAGATACGCAGTATTTT,CAVAAGADTQYF
TRBV5-1,-,TRBJ1-6,many,TGCGCCAGCAGCTTGGCCAGTTCAGGAGGGGGAGATAATTCACCCCTCCACTTT,CASSLASSGGGDNSPLHF
TRBV5-6,-,TRBJ2-3,many,TGTGCCACCGGCGGGCCTCGGGGGGATACGCAGTATTTT,CATGGPRGDTQYF
TRBV12-3/TRBV12-4,-,TRBJ2-3,many,TGTGCCAGCAGGCCAAGCACAGATACGCAGTATTTT,CASRPSTDTQYF
TRBV15,-,TRBJ1-6,many,TGTGCCACCAGCAGAGATAGGGCAGGGTCGAATTCACCCCTCCACTTT,CATSRDRAGSNSPLHF